A single sample is the source of the 5 T cell receptor beta chains below, sequenced in a study of T cell responses to AZD1222 COVID-19 vaccine. Libraries were prepared by immunoSEQ multiplex PCR; TCRdb keeps only in-frame clonotypes and omits some of them. The repertoire has more than 150,000 clones, more than 85% of them found once; the top ten carry around 3.5%. The sequencing used peripheral blood, collected 28 days after the second AZD1222 dose. These receptors all stem from an adult who received the AZD1222 COVID-19 vaccine.

The chain is built from TRBV10-1 and TRBJ2-1; 7 positions agree with TRBD1. The CDR3 contains 15 residues. The V segment lost 4 bases and the J segment 5 bases; nucleotides outside the gene matches: 8. Germline CDR1 is WNHNN and CDR2 is SYGVQD (reference sequence). The CDR3 DNA reads as TGCGCCAGCAGTGTGGGACAGAGCCCCCACAATGAGCAGTTCTTC. Its translation is CASSVGQSPHNEQFF.

V usage is TRBV11-2 and J usage is TRBJ2-1; TRBD2 matches at 10 bases. After removal of 4 bases from V and 3 bases from J, the junction contained 3 bases not matched to a gene. In germline, CDR1 is SGHAT, CDR2 FQNNGV. The CDR3 has 15 residues. Written as DNA, the CDR3 is TGTGCCAGCAGCTCTCGGACTAGCGGCTACAATGAGCAGTTCTTC. It is translated as CASSSRTSGYNEQFF. The full variable domain, with the rest looked up from reference TRBV11-2 and TRBJ2-1, is EAGVAQSPRYKIIEKRQSVAFWCNPISGHATLYWYQQILGQGPKLLIQFQNNGVVDDSQLPKDRFSAERLKGVDSTLKIQPAKLEDSAVYLCASSSRTSGYNEQFFGPGTRLTVL.

This sequence joins TRBV28 and TRBJ2-2; 9 nucleotides line up with TRBD1. CDR3 size: 17 residues. V lost 7 bases, J lost 5 bases, and 14 bases stayed unmatched. From germline, CDR1 is MDHEN and CDR2 SYDVKM. CDR3 amino acids: CASTLLPGQGKTGELFF. The CDR3 bases are TGTGCCAGCACCCTACTACCGGGACAGGGTAAAACCGGGGAGCTGTTTTTT.

The chain links TRBV9 to TRBJ2-5, with TRBD2 matching over 10 bases. The CDR3 is 15 residues long. J gave up 3 bases and V 0 bases, and 2 bases lay outside the gene matches. Per germline, CDR1 SGDLS and CDR2 YYNGEE. The CDR3 protein is CASSVGTSGKETQYF. In DNA form, the CDR3 reads TGTGCCAGCAGCGTAGGGACTAGCGGAAAAGAGACCCAGTACTTC.

The chain employs TRBV6-1 and TRBJ2-7, with a weak D call TRBD1 (6 bases). Deletions cut 1 base from V and 0 bases from J, with 13 bases between. Germline CDR1 is MNHNS and CDR2 is SASEGT. The CDR3 loop spans 16 amino acids. CDR3 region: CASSEEGWTVSYEQYF. The CDR3 nucleotides read TGTGCCAGCAGTGAAGAAGGCTGGACAGTCTCCTACGAGCAGTACTTC.